Below, 17 T cell receptor beta chains from the same sample are listed, as sequenced in a study of shared clonotypes between healthy human individuals. Profiling relied on immunoSEQ multiplex PCR, and the TCRdb table lists in-frame clones only, not all of them. The table has approximately 2.5 million clones, more than 80% seen once; the top ten hold roughly 0.13%. The specimen sequenced was naive CD4+ T cells sorted from blood. Subset here: CD45RA+ positively selected. The receptor source for this set is a young man in good health.

For this clone: Other DNA sequences of this sample code for an identical CDR3. The chain has TRBV18 and TRBJ1-6; the D is unclear. The CDR3 has 14 residues. CDR1 and CDR2 from the germline V gene are KGHSH and LQKENI. V was trimmed by 3 bases and J by 6 bases, leaving 9 bases between them. The CDR3 reads CASSPSGLNSPLHF. The CDR3 region has the DNA TGTGCCAGCTCACCCTCAGGCCTTAATTCACCCCTCCACTTT.

A note on this clone: The junction differs from germline at one of its ends, possibly a read error. The chain links TRBV5-4 to TRBJ2-7, with D perhaps matching TRBD1 or TRBD2 (5 bases each). The CDR3 is 14 amino acids. CDR1 and CDR2 from the germline V gene are SGHNT and YYREEE (reference sequence). This CDR3 reads CAGSLAGTNYEQYF. CDR3 coding DNA: TGTGCCGGCAGCTTGGCAGGGACGAACTACGAGCAGTACTTC.

The chain uses TRBV5-8 and TRBJ1-6, with D maybe TRBD1 (5 bases). The V end was cut by 2 bases, the J end by 7 bases, with 10 bases between. The CDR3 covers 14 residues. Germline assignment: CDR1 SGHTS and CDR2 YDEGEE. The CDR3 DNA reads as TGTGCCAGCAGCTTTAGGGGTGAAAATTCACCCCTCCACTTT. This sequence encodes CASSFRGENSPLHF.

The count of this clone is one. The chain is built from TRBV28 and TRBJ2-5; D is ambiguous. The V gene lost 3 bases and the J gene lost 5 bases, with 10 bases spanning the gap. The CDR3 loop spans 13 amino acids. Germline assignment: CDR1 MDHEN and CDR2 SYDVKM. This chain's CDR3 is CASSFGALETQYF. For the CDR3, the DNA is TGTGCCAGCAGTTTCGGAGCGCTGGAGACCCAGTACTTC.

The V call is TRBV5-6, the J call TRBJ2-3; D gene ambiguous. CDR3 length: 12 amino acids. The V end lost 4 bases, the J end lost 7 bases, and 10 bases lay between the germline ends. In germline, CDR1 is SGHDT, CDR2 YYEEEE. The CDR3 region is CASSRRGYTQYF. DNA of the CDR3: TGTGCCAGCAGCCGCCGTGGGTATACGCAGTATTTT.

A single count supports this clone. Other DNA sequences in the sample encode the same CDR3. V and J are TRBV19 and TRBJ2-2; D is unresolved. The germline V gene has CDR1 LNHDA and CDR2 SQIVND (reference sequence). V was trimmed by 2 bases and J by 6 bases, leaving 4 bases between them. This CDR3 spans 12 amino acids. CDR3 DNA: TGTGCCAGTAGTATATTTTCCGGGGAGCTGTTTTTT. This sequence encodes CASSIFSGELFF.

This rearrangement joins TRBV7-3 to TRBJ2-3; the D gene is possibly TRBD1 (6 bases). The CDR3 is made up of 14 amino acids. Germline CDR1 SGHTA, CDR2 FQGTGA. V lost 6 bases and J lost 6, with 16 bases in between. Written as DNA, the CDR3 is TGTGCCAGCAGTAACGAAGGGGGTAGGGATACGCAGTATTTT. Translated, it gives CASSNEGGRDTQYF.

V is TRBV5-1 and J is TRBJ1-2; no reliable D call. Trimming left V 7 bases short and J 8 bases short, with 21 bases between. Looked up from germline, CDR1 is SGHRS and CDR2 is YFSETQ. The CDR3 runs 14 residues. For the CDR3, the DNA is TGCGCCAGCTCGTCTGCCTCTGGAGGGCAGGGCTACACCTTC. Its protein is CASSSASGGQGYTF.

V and J are TRBV28 and TRBJ1-2, with 9 bases aligning to TRBD1. J was trimmed by 4 bases and V by 5 bases; bases with no gene match: 2. Germline loops: CDR1 MDHEN, CDR2 SYDVKM. There are 13 residues in the CDR3. The CDR3 here is CASSQDRGYGYTF. DNA for the CDR3: TGTGCCAGCAGTCAGGACAGGGGCTATGGCTACACCTTC.

The rearrangement joins TRBV10-3 to TRBJ1-3; D unresolved. Germline values: CDR1 ENHRY, CDR2 SYGVKD. The length of the CDR3 is 17 residues. The ends were cut back, 2 bases at V and 3 bases at J, with 17 bases in the middle. CDR3 residues: CAISEPPNRLIGNTIYF. In nucleotides, the CDR3 is TGTGCCATCAGTGAGCCCCCCAACAGACTTATTGGAAACACCATATATTTT.

There are a few counts of this clone. V usage is TRBV6-6 and J usage is TRBJ1-5; 9 positions agree with TRBD1. The CDR3 sequence is 16 residues long. CDR1 is MNHNY, CDR2 SVGAGI, per germline (reference sequence). Trimming removed 3 bases from V and 0 bases from J; junction bases left unmatched: 3. The CDR3 region is CASSYGDRDSNQPQHF. CDR3 in DNA: TGTGCCAGCAGTTATGGGGACAGGGATAGCAATCAGCCCCAGCATTTT.

This chain connects TRBV7-2 to TRBJ1-4, with a possible D match to TRBD1 (6 bases). This CDR3 contains 13 residues. Germline loops: CDR1 SGHTA, CDR2 FQGNSA. V lost 4 bases and J 5 bases, leaving 8 bases between the germline ends. CDR3 in DNA: TGTGCCAGCAGCTCACAGGGAAATGAAAAACTGTTTTTT. Translating it yields CASSSQGNEKLFF. Drawing the rest from reference TRBV7-2 and TRBJ1-4, the complete variable domain is GAGVSQSPSNKVTEKGKDVELRCDPISGHTALYWYRQSLGQGLEFLIYFQGNSAPDKSGLPSDRFSAERTGGSVSTLTIQRTQQEDSAVYLCASSSQGNEKLFFGSGTQLSVL.

This chain uses TRBV10-3 with TRBJ2-3, with a weak D call TRBD1 (5 bases). The germline CDR1 and CDR2 sequences are ENHRY and SYGVKD. The ends were cut back, 9 bases at V and 1 base at J, with 11 bases in the middle. The CDR3 contains 13 residues. CDR3 region: CAIGASGTDTQYF. CDR3 nucleotide sequence: TGTGCCATTGGGGCCTCAGGCACAGATACGCAGTATTTT.

This sequence joins TRBV7-2 and TRBJ1-6; the match to TRBD1 covers 7 bases. V shed 3 bases and J 5 bases; nucleotides not matched to a gene: 10. CDR1 is SGHTA, CDR2 FQGNSA, per germline. This CDR3 contains 17 residues. This chain's CDR3 is CASSLLPGTVHNSPLHF. The CDR3, as DNA: TGTGCCAGCAGCTTGCTCCCTGGGACAGTACATAATTCACCCCTCCACTTT. The full variable domain, completed using reference TRBV7-2 and TRBJ1-6, is GAGVSQSPSNKVTEKGKDVELRCDPISGHTALYWYRQSLGQGLEFLIYFQGNSAPDKSGLPSDRFSAERTGGSVSTLTIQRTQQEDSAVYLCASSLLPGTVHNSPLHFGNGTRLTVT.

The rearrangement links TRBV19 to TRBJ2-1; 10 bases line up with TRBD1. CDR1 is LNHDA, CDR2 SQIVND, per germline (reference sequence). With 4 bases clipped from V and 10 bases from J, the junction kept 13 bases outside the gene matches. The CDR3 covers 16 residues. The CDR3 protein is CASSRRPAGTGDEQFF. CDR3 in DNA: TGTGCCAGTAGTAGACGGCCTGCCGGGACAGGGGACGAGCAGTTCTTC.

This clone was observed once. V and J are TRBV18 and TRBJ1-4; D gene ambiguous. The CDR3 loop spans 15 amino acids. Germline V gene lookup returns CDR1 KGHSH and CDR2 LQKENI. Deletions cut 6 bases from V and 4 bases from J, with 15 bases between. CDR3 coding DNA: TGTGCCAGCTCTCAGAAGGACGGAATTAATGAAAAACTGTTTTTT. Encoded protein: CASSQKDGINEKLFF.

This chain joins TRBV10-3 and TRBJ2-7; TRBD2 agrees at 9 bases. V lost 4 bases and J lost 3; bases outside the gene matches: 4. Germline CDR1 is ENHRY and CDR2 is SYGVKD. This CDR3 is built from 14 residues. CDR3 in amino acids: CAISASTSGYEQYF. The CDR3 nucleotides are TGTGCCATCAGTGCTTCGACTAGCGGCTACGAGCAGTACTTC.